This TCR beta chain came from a study of T-cell reconstitution after alpha-beta-depleted transplantation in children. As it was prepared, the TCRbeta library received unique molecular identifiers. TCRdb processed the PCR reads anew with MiXCR; each CDR3 protein has one entry. The repertoire consists of around 580,000 distinct CDR3 sequences, with around 23% occurring once and the leading ten covering around an eighth. This clonotype was recorded at least ten times. Its target is unknown. Study-wide results and limits: After transplant, at about two months, alpha-beta T cells were reportedly derived from several hundred expanded graft clones. T-cell counts and diversity were attributed mostly to newly produced T cells one year after transplant.

The source is a boy in the first two years of life who had a stem cell transplant for acute myeloid leukemia, so the T cells may come from the graft donor. The sample was PBMCs, mostly from graft donor cells, taken 360 days after TCRalphabeta/CD19-depleted stem cell transplant.

The DNA for the CDR3 is TGTGCCAGCACCCTAGTGGCGGGGGGGCTTGGGGATACGCAGTATTTT. As protein: CASTLVAGGLGDTQYF. The chain employs TRBV12-3 or TRBV12-4 and TRBJ2-3; the match to TRBD2 covers 9 bases. The CDR3 runs to 16 residues. The junction had 14 bases not matched to a gene; V was cut back by 7 bases and J by 6 bases.